This T cell receptor (beta chain) was captured in a study of blood T cell repertoires in COVID-19. Across the study: The United States, Italy and Spain provided the acute and convalescent COVID-19 samples. T cells, B-cell-depleted T cells, or PBMCs supplied cDNA or gDNA.

Original processing methods: By means of reference gene primer amplification, nucleated cell counts were estimated. Clones were sequenced by immunoSEQ multiplex PCR, and TCRdb holds only the in-frame ones, with some missing. V, J and clone size are those of that table, while D and trimming were read from the DNA. The table includes under 130,000 clones, nearly 85% detected once. Between the trimmed V and J ends, which lost 2 bases and 3 bases, there was a span of 6 bases. The CDR3 is made up of 13 amino acids. CDR1 is LGHDT and CDR2 is YNNKEL in the germline V gene (reference sequence). The material sequenced was peripheral blood. The chain joins TRBV3-1 (or the pseudogene TRBV3-2) to TRBJ2-3; D possibly corresponds to TRBD1 (5 bases). This TCR came from a human donor in a cohort sampled during active or convalescent COVID-19. CDR3 in amino acids: CASSQKGTDTQYF. As DNA, the CDR3 is TGTGCCAGCAGCCAAAAGGGGACAGATACGCAGTATTTT.